Each of the 23 T cell receptor beta chains below was sequenced from the same sample in a study of T cell responses to AZD1222 COVID-19 vaccine. Data came from immunoSEQ multiplex PCR; TCRdb stores just in-frame clones and leaves some out. The table has 120,000 to 150,000 clones, 88% seen once; the top ten hold approximately 2.1%. The sequencing here drew on peripheral blood, taken on day 0 of AZD1222 vaccination. The origin of the receptors is an adult in good health.

CDR3 residues: CASARVPTEAFF. CDR3 DNA sequence: TGTGCCAGCGCGAGGGTGCCCACTGAAGCTTTCTTT. This chain connects TRBV11-1 to TRBJ1-1; no clear D. V lost 8 bases and J lost 4, with 11 bases in between. The germline gives CDR1 SGHAT, CDR2 FQDESV (reference sequence). The CDR3 length is 12 residues.

The chain has TRBV5-1 and TRBJ1-1, with D possibly being TRBD1 (5 bases). This CDR3 region has 13 residues. The V end was cut by 5 bases, the J end by 8 bases, with 16 bases between. Germline CDR1 and CDR2: SGHRS and YFSETQ. The CDR3 loop is CASRPGILGEAFF. CDR3 in DNA: TGCGCCAGCAGGCCAGGGATTCTGGGGGAAGCTTTCTTT.

This clone was seen more than once but under ten times. This chain joins TRBV27 and TRBJ2-1; D may be TRBD1 (6 bases). Germline V gene sequence: CDR1 MNHEY, CDR2 SMNVEV (reference sequence). CDR3 length: 11 residues. CDR3 loop: CASQGINEQFF. CDR3 bases: TGTGCGTCACAGGGAATCAATGAGCAGTTCTTC.

The chain recombines TRBV7-6 with TRBJ2-3; the D is unclear. Germline V gene lookup returns CDR1 SGHVS and CDR2 FNYEAQ. The CDR3 sequence is 13 residues long. V lost 6 bases and J 1 base, leaving 8 bases between the germline ends. The CDR3 here is CASRSLGTDTQYF. CDR3 nucleotide sequence: TGTGCCAGCAGAAGTCTTGGCACAGATACGCAGTATTTT. Looking up the rest from reference TRBV7-6 and TRBJ2-3 gives the full variable domain: GAGVSQSPRYKVTKRGQDVALRCDPISGHVSLYWYRQALGQGPEFLTYFNYEAQQDKSGLPNDRFSAERPEGSISTLTIQRTEQRDSAMYRCASRSLGTDTQYFGPGTRLTVL.

The chain employs TRBV28 and TRBJ1-5, with D perhaps matching TRBD1 (5 bases). The CDR3 has 15 amino acids. With 8 bases removed from V and 6 bases from J, the gap between germline ends came to 20 bases. Per the germline V gene, CDR1 is MDHEN and CDR2 is SYDVKM. The CDR3 loop reads CASPPSGTVGQPQHF. CDR3 in DNA: TGTGCCAGCCCCCCGTCCGGGACGGTGGGTCAGCCCCAGCATTTT.

This clone was counted a few times. V is TRBV28 and J is TRBJ2-7; maybe TRBD1 (6 bases). The length of the CDR3 is 13 residues. The germline V gene encodes CDR1 MDHEN and CDR2 SYDVKM. V lost 2 bases to trimming and J lost 3 bases, with 8 bases between them. CDR3: CASSLDRYYEQYF. The CDR3 nucleotides are TGTGCCAGCAGTTTAGACAGGTACTACGAGCAGTACTTC. Full variable domain (remainder filled in from reference TRBV28 and TRBJ2-7): DVKVTQSSRYLVKRTGEKVFLECVQDMDHENMFWYRQDPGLGLRLIYFSYDVKMKEKGDIPEGYSVSREKKERFSLILESASTNQTSMYLCASSLDRYYEQYFGPGTRLTVT.

The chain joins TRBV6-5 to TRBJ2-1; unclear D gene. The germline V gene encodes CDR1 MNHEY and CDR2 SVGAGI. The CDR3 contains 15 residues. Trimming removed 0 bases from V and 4 bases from J, with 10 bases in between. The CDR3 coding sequence is TGTGCCAGCAGTTACTCGGCTAGGATGTACAATGAGCAGTTCTTC. This gives the protein CASSYSARMYNEQFF.

The CDR3 region is CASSPGGGGDTQYF. In DNA form, the CDR3 reads TGTGCCAGCAGCCCAGGGGGGGGAGGTGATACGCAGTATTTT. J is TRBJ2-3 and V is TRBV27; the D call may be TRBD1 or TRBD2 (7 bases each). This CDR3 comprises 14 residues. V was clipped by 6 bases and J by 6 bases, with 16 bases between them. Germline CDR1 is MNHEY and CDR2 is SMNVEV (reference sequence).

J is TRBJ2-1 and V is TRBV6-2 or TRBV6-3, with 11 nucleotides matching TRBD2. This CDR3 comprises 16 residues. V lost 2 bases, J lost 5 bases, and 5 bases stayed unmatched. The germline gives CDR1 MNHEY, CDR2 SVGEGT. For the CDR3, the DNA is TGTGCCAGCAGTTACCTGCCTAGCGGGAGGAACAATGAGCAGTTCTTC. Its translation: CASSYLPSGRNNEQFF.

The V and J genes are TRBV28 and TRBJ2-4, with D perhaps TRBD1 (5 bases). The CDR3 spans 15 residues. Germline V gene sequence: CDR1 MDHEN, CDR2 SYDVKM. V lost 6 bases and J lost 0, with 12 bases in between. CDR3 DNA sequence: TGTGCCAGCAGCTCCTCAGGGCTAGCCAAAAACATTCAGTACTTC. Its protein is CASSSSGLAKNIQYF.

At least ten counts were recorded for this clone. This chain connects TRBV19 to TRBJ2-7; perhaps D is TRBD1 or TRBD2 (6 bases each). Germline V gene sequence: CDR1 LNHDA, CDR2 SQIVND (reference sequence). V was trimmed by 5 bases and J by 9 bases, leaving 26 bases between them. The CDR3 length is 16 residues. The DNA for the CDR3 is TGTGCCAGTAGTCCGAGTACAGGGAGGACAAGCGCCGGGCAGTACTTC. Protein product: CASSPSTGRTSAGQYF.

J is TRBJ1-2 and V is TRBV4-3; the D gene is possibly TRBD1 (5 bases). The V and J ends lost 1 base and 1 base respectively, with 10 bases between them. Per the germline V gene, CDR1 is LGHNA and CDR2 is YSLEER. The CDR3 has 15 amino acids. The CDR3 sequence: CASSQGTPFNYGYTF. CDR3 bases: TGCGCCAGCAGCCAAGGGACACCCTTTAACTATGGCTACACCTTC.

The rearrangement links TRBV5-1 to TRBJ2-3, with D unclear. Germline V gene lookup returns CDR1 SGHRS and CDR2 YFSETQ. This CDR3 comprises 19 residues. Trimming removed 0 bases from V and 4 bases from J, with 24 bases in between. The CDR3 is CASSLEKGIVVPPADTQYF. In DNA form, the CDR3 reads TGCGCCAGCAGCTTGGAAAAAGGAATTGTAGTTCCCCCGGCAGATACGCAGTATTTT.

The chain joins TRBV19 to TRBJ1-5, with D uncertain. Trimming shortened V by 9 bases and J by 7 bases, and 13 bases separated the two germline ends. The germline gives CDR1 LNHDA, CDR2 SQIVND (reference sequence). There are 12 residues in the CDR3. The DNA of the CDR3 is TGTGCCAGCGCGCAACTGAGGCAGCCCCAGCATTTT. This sequence encodes CASAQLRQPQHF.

This chain links TRBV12-3 or TRBV12-4 with TRBJ2-5; D is ambiguous. The length of the CDR3 is 12 residues. The V end was cut by 6 bases, the J end by 6 bases, with 11 bases between. DNA of the CDR3: TGTGCCAGCAGCCAAGGATCGAAGACCCAGTACTTC. Translated, it gives CASSQGSKTQYF.

The J gene is TRBJ2-1, the V gene TRBV11-3; 7 nucleotides agree with TRBD2. The CDR3 covers 15 residues. The V gene end was trimmed by 6 bases and the J gene end by 5 bases; junction bases not matched to a gene: 10. Germline V CDR1 and CDR2: SGHNT, YENEEA. The DNA for the CDR3 is TGTGCCAGCAGGCCTGGGGCAGCGGGAAACAATGAGCAGTTCTTC. Translation gives CASRPGAAGNNEQFF.

The sample holds one count of this clone. The genes are TRBV2 and TRBJ1-5; D remains unclear. The CDR3 is made up of 11 amino acids. CDR1 is SNHLY and CDR2 is FYNNEI in the germline V gene. The V gene lost 3 bases and the J gene lost 7 bases, with 4 bases spanning the gap. CDR3 bases: TGTGCCAGCAGTGATCAGCAGCCCCAGCATTTT. This translates into CASSDQQPQHF.

The V and J genes are TRBV7-6 and TRBJ2-1; the match to TRBD1 covers 8 bases. J was trimmed by 7 bases and V by 3 bases; bases with no gene match: 5. From germline, CDR1 is SGHVS and CDR2 FNYEAQ. The length of the CDR3 is 14 residues. This CDR3 reads CASSFGQGGNEQFF. In DNA, the CDR3 is TGTGCCAGCAGCTTCGGACAGGGTGGGAATGAGCAGTTCTTC. Using reference TRBV7-6 and TRBJ2-1 for the parts outside the CDR3, the full variable domain is GAGVSQSPRYKVTKRGQDVALRCDPISGHVSLYWYRQALGQGPEFLTYFNYEAQQDKSGLPNDRFSAERPEGSISTLTIQRTEQRDSAMYRCASSFGQGGNEQFFGPGTRLTVL.

This chain connects TRBV2 to TRBJ1-1, with 8 bases lining up with TRBD1. V gave up 10 bases and J gave up 5 bases; unmatched junction bases: 6. CDR3 size: 12 residues. Germline loops: CDR1 SNHLY, CDR2 FYNNEI. The CDR3 region is CATQGARTEAFF. CDR3 sequence (DNA): TGTGCCACCCAGGGGGCACGTACTGAAGCTTTCTTT.

The chain couples TRBV19 to TRBJ1-5; unclear D gene. V lost 5 bases to trimming and J lost 6 bases, with 17 bases between them. The CDR3 covers 15 residues. Per germline, CDR1 LNHDA and CDR2 SQIVND (reference sequence). The CDR3 protein is CASSFGGALAQPQHF. The CDR3 DNA follows: TGTGCCAGTAGTTTCGGTGGCGCTTTGGCTCAGCCCCAGCATTTT.

The genes are TRBV28 and TRBJ2-2; D ambiguous. The CDR3 loop spans 14 amino acids. Germline V gene sequence: CDR1 MDHEN, CDR2 SYDVKM. With 3 bases removed from V and 3 bases from J, the gap between germline ends came to 8 bases. The DNA of the CDR3 is TGTGCCAGCAGTTTGGTCGGTTACACCGGGGAGCTGTTTTTT. This gives the protein CASSLVGYTGELFF.

This chain links TRBV10-3 with TRBJ2-1, with 7 bases aligning to TRBD2. This CDR3 comprises 16 residues. Germline lookup yields CDR1 ENHRY and CDR2 SYGVKD. Unmatched junction bases numbered 11, after V lost 5 bases and J lost 4 bases. CDR3 nucleotide sequence: TGTGCCATCAGTCCTGGGGAGGCGGGGGAGTACAATGAGCAGTTCTTC. Translation: CAISPGEAGEYNEQFF.

The chain has TRBV28 and TRBJ1-1; 7 bases align to TRBD1. Germline trimming cut 7 bases from V and 4 bases from J; bases unmatched to any gene: 9. The length of the CDR3 is 14 residues. Germline assignment: CDR1 MDHEN and CDR2 SYDVKM. In DNA, the CDR3 is TGTGCCAGCATCGATACAGGGGTCGGCACTGAAGCTTTCTTT. Translating gives CASIDTGVGTEAFF.